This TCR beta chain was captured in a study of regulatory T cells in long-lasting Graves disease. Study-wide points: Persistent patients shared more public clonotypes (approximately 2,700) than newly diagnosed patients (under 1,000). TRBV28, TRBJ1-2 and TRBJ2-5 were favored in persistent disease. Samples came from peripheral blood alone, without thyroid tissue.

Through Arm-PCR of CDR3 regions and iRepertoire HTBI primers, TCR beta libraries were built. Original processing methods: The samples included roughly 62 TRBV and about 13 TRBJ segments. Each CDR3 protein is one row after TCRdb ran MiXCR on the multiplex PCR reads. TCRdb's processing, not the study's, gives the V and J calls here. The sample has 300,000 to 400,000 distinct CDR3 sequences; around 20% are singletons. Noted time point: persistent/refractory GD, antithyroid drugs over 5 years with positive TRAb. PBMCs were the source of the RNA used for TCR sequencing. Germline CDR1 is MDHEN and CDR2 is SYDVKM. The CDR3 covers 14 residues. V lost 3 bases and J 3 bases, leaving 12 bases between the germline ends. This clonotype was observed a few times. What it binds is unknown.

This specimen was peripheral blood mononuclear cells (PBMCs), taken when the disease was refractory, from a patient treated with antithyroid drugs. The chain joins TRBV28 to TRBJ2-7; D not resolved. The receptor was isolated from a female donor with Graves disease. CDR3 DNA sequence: TGTGCCAGCAGTTTTATACTGGGCGGCTACGAGCAGTACTTC. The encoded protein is CASSFILGGYEQYF.